A selection of T cell receptor beta chains follows, all from one sample in a study of shared clonotypes between healthy human individuals. TCRdb's copy holds only in-frame clones and misses some; the assay was immunoSEQ multiplex PCR. The sample lists roughly 2.1 million clones; roughly 91% were seen once. Source material: naive CD8+ T cells from PBMCs. These receptors originate from a man between 18 and 29 years old in good health. Some clones in this sample may be carry-over from other donors' samples. The conserved cysteine and the conserved F or W are not part of the CDR3 here. Clone size appears in some rows only: once, few, many, or a class for an expanded clone.

CDR3,J,size,V
ASSRKPDRSYEQY,TRBJ2-7,.,TRBV27
ASSEGGSGQGFYEQY,TRBJ2-7,once,TRBV7-9
ASSPEVAGYNEQF,TRBJ2-1,.,TRBV5-4
ASSLSGGANVLT,TRBJ2-6,.,TRBV27
ASSIWGGTGELF,TRBJ2-2,.,TRBV19
ASSYQQGIHNEQF,TRBJ2-1,.,TRBV6-5
ASSPGGYEQY,TRBJ2-7,.,TRBV6-5
ASSPTGELF,TRBJ2-2,.,TRBV6-6
ASSMGGYYGYT,TRBJ1-2,.,TRBV19
ASSPSTHASASSYNEQF,TRBJ2-1,once,TRBV4-3
ASSYGQGGTDTQY,TRBJ2-3,.,TRBV6-5